These 8 T cell receptor beta chains originate from one sample sequenced in a study of T cell responses to AZD1222 COVID-19 vaccine. The protocol was immunoSEQ multiplex PCR, while the TCRdb copy is restricted to in-frame clones and leaves out a portion. The top ten hold more than 8.5% of the sample, which has about 100,000 clones, around 87% seen once. Sequencing was performed on peripheral blood, taken 28 days after the second AZD1222 dose. These receptors all come from an adult who received the AZD1222 COVID-19 vaccine.

This chain links TRBV27 with TRBJ2-7, with 8 positions matching TRBD1. V shed 5 bases, J shed 2 bases, and the junction held 11 bases outside the gene matches. This CDR3 region has 16 residues. The germline V gene has CDR1 MNHEY and CDR2 SMNVEV (reference sequence). CDR3 amino acids: CASSLDRQGAAYEQYF. The CDR3 DNA is TGTGCCAGCAGTCTCGACCGTCAGGGGGCCGCCTACGAGCAGTACTTC.

Comments on this clone: Other nucleotide sequences in the sample specify the same CDR3. V and J are TRBV3-1 (or the pseudogene TRBV3-2) and TRBJ1-2; D gene ambiguous. Trimming left V 1 base short and J 7 bases short, with 7 bases between. The CDR3 has 12 residues. Germline CDR1 is LGHDT and CDR2 is YNNKEL (reference sequence). CDR3 sequence: CASSQGVGGYTF. Written as DNA, the CDR3 is TGTGCCAGCAGCCAAGGGGTGGGTGGCTACACCTTC.

V usage is TRBV7-2 and J usage is TRBJ2-1; D gene unclear. Germline values: CDR1 SGHTA, CDR2 FQGNSA. With 4 bases removed from V and 6 bases from J, the gap between germline ends came to 16 bases. The CDR3 covers 15 residues. The DNA of the CDR3 is TGTGCCAGCAGCTACAACAGACTTCGTGGCAATGAGCAGTTCTTC. Protein sequence: CASSYNRLRGNEQFF.

This clone was observed a handful of times. The V gene is TRBV6-2 or TRBV6-3, the J gene TRBJ2-4; D is unclear. The CDR3 runs 14 residues. Trimming shortened V by 0 bases and J by 1 base, and 4 bases separated the two germline ends. Looked up from germline, CDR1 is MNHEY and CDR2 is SVGEGT. CDR3 sequence (DNA): TGTGCCAGCAGTTACTCGGGTGCCAAAAACATTCAGTACTTC. Amino acids: CASSYSGAKNIQYF.

The J gene is TRBJ2-7, the V gene TRBV21-1. TRBV21-1 represents a pseudogene. The CDR3 extends over 14 amino acids. The CDR3 DNA follows: TGTGCCAGCAGCACGAGAAGGGCCCACCACGAGCAGTACTTC. Protein: CASSTRRAHHEQYF.

The chain recombines TRBV2 with TRBJ1-1, with D hard to call. The CDR3 totals 16 residues. Trimming took off 4 bases at V and 0 bases at J, with 15 bases between the two ends. Germline CDR1 and CDR2: SNHLY and FYNNEI. The CDR3 region is CASSGRTGTVNTEAFF. As DNA, the CDR3 is TGTGCCAGCAGTGGACGGACGGGTACGGTGAACACTGAAGCTTTCTTT.

This clone was counted only a few times. The chain carries TRBV5-1 and TRBJ2-5; D unresolved. Germline-derived CDR1 and CDR2 are SGHRS and YFSETQ. Between the trimmed V and J ends, which lost 0 bases and 2 bases, there was a span of 8 bases. This CDR3 spans 14 amino acids. CDR3 amino acids: CASSLVDSQETQYF. The CDR3 DNA reads TGCGCCAGCAGCTTGGTAGACTCTCAAGAGACCCAGTACTTC.

The rearrangement links TRBV11-3 to TRBJ2-5, with D unclear. CDR1 and CDR2 (germline): SGHNT, YENEEA. V was clipped by 3 bases and J by 7 bases, with 12 bases between them. This CDR3 has 13 residues. Here the CDR3 reads CASSFTPLGTQYF. As DNA, the CDR3 is TGTGCCAGCAGCTTCACCCCCTTGGGGACCCAGTACTTC.